The sequence of this T cell receptor (beta chain) was determined in a study of blood T cell repertoires in COVID-19 (dated by TCRdb to 2019 to 2021). In terms of the full investigation: Samples covering the acute and convalescent phases of COVID-19 were provided by collaborators in the United States, Italy and Spain. A de-identified subject ID, COVID-19 status, age in years and sex were almost always included in the sample metadata. The repertoires were made available in a free public database intended to serve as a resource for research on the immune response to SARS-CoV-2. Subjects who had been exposed to COVID-19, were actively infected with it, or had recovered from it provided the deeply sampled blood TCRbeta repertoires that made up the dataset. Where available, HLA class I and class II types were obtained from metadata supplied by the sample provider rather than from assay-based typing. The prospective study material was composed of cDNA or gDNA derived from T cells, B-cell-depleted T cells, or PBMCs. Samples came from the ongoing ImmuneRACE study (first 160 participants) plus 1,254 subjects from 6 global collaborators. Broad study findings and their caveats: Clinical and demographic metadata were provided uncurated, with the amount varying by source and participant.

Comment on this clone: There is no known antigen for this receptor. The germline gene is not matched at one end of the junction; a read error may be the cause.

Participants in the prospective study were aged 18 to 89 years, lived in 24 United States geographic areas, and enrolled through a virtual design. To assign participants to cohorts, the prospective study relied on clinical history that participants themselves reported in a screening survey and a study questionnaire. Recovered participants in ImmuneRACE Cohort 3 were defined by two consecutive negative NP/OP PCR tests, clearance by a healthcare professional, or resolution of symptoms. In the prospective study, mobile phlebotomists collected whole blood, serum and a nasopharyngeal or oropharyngeal swab from each participant. Additional blood draws and questionnaires over an approximately 2-month period could optionally be provided by prospective study participants. Before DNA extraction, blood samples from the prospective study were shipped at room temperature or frozen. The immunoSEQ Assay, a bias-controlled multiplex PCR, was used to amplify TCRbeta CDR3 regions from genomic DNA. On the authors' methods: The number of nucleated cells in each sample was estimated from the amplification of reference gene primers within the assay. To quantify the absolute abundance of each unique TCRbeta CDR3 rearrangement, sequence reads were collapsed and filtered. For each sample, productive Simpson clonality was calculated as the square root of Simpson's diversity index across productive rearrangements. TCRdb re-hosts the immuneACCESS table, in-frame sequences only. Its copies lack some clones; in the studies checked, an unresolved V gene accounts for under half of them, and the cause for the rest is not known. The V and J calls and clone size come from that table; D and trimming were worked out from the DNA. The sample contains around 170,000 clones, approximately 80% of them found a single time. Approximately 12% of the sample comes from the top ten.

This TCR came from a man aged 45-65 years who had recovered from COVID-19. Sequencing was carried out using PBMCs or T cells enriched from blood (not recorded which).

The encoded CDR3 is CASRQVKEYGYTF. The DNA sequence is as follows: TGTGCCAGCAGACAAGTAAAAGAGTATGGCTACACCTTC. This sequence uses TRBV14 and TRBJ1-2, with the identity of the D gene unclear. From its cysteine to its phenylalanine, the CDR3 spans 13 amino acids. Only the CDR3 portion is preserved as DNA: 39 bases, with reading frame beginning at the first base. Looking up the germline V gene yields CDR1 SGHDN and CDR2 FVKESK.